The text below deals with one T cell receptor (beta chain). Its antigen is currently not known. No per-base quality is available; no much larger clone lies one base away. Trimming takes 4 bases from V and 5 bases from J, and the germline ends sit 13 bases apart. CDR1 SGHRS and CDR2 YFSETQ were looked up in the germline V gene. There are 14 amino acids in the CDR3, from cysteine to phenylalanine inclusive. Solely the CDR3 DNA is kept, with 42 bases framed from the first base. The sample comes from a study of shared clonotypes between healthy human individuals (dated by TCRdb to the early 2020s). Regarding the complete study: Two women and a few men aged 18 to 49 years were included in the cohort. For each donor, three plates each were used for CD4 naive and CD4 memory, two plates were used for CD8 naive, and one plate was used for CD8 memory. Per donor, leukapheresis produced somewhere between about 0.94 and 9.5 billion PBMCs. Blood TCR repertoires of 5 or 6 healthy adults were deeply sequenced to estimate repertoire size and the extent of clonotype sharing between individuals. Different laboratories and diverse techniques were used to prepare libraries and sequence TCR repertoires, to increase sequencing depth and limit assay-specific biases.

Healthy HIV-negative adults with no recently reported acute infections or vaccinations were included as donors. Every donor was a Caucasian adult residing in Nashville, Tennessee, USA. CD4+ T cells were enriched by magnetic negative selection; naive cells were then positively selected on CD45RA, and the negative fraction formed the memory subset. Blood was collected by leukapheresis, and PBMCs were isolated by Ficoll-Histopaque density gradient centrifugation and then cryopreserved in liquid nitrogen vapor phase. Purity and quantity of every magnetically sorted T cell population were checked by analytical flow cytometry. From each sorted fraction, genomic DNA was isolated and quantified by UV absorbance on a Nanodrop 2000c. TCR CDR3 regions were amplified from genomic DNA by multiplex PCR using the deep immunoSEQ assay. For each cell subset, the extracted genomic DNA was distributed evenly across all wells of several immunoSEQ 96-well plates, and each plate served as one replicate. For sorted subsets, each replicate PCR was loaded with about 0.2 ug genomic DNA, equivalent to about 33,000 T cell genomes. Purified libraries were quantified with a Qubit 3.0 fluorometer, sized on a Bioanalyzer 2100, and re-quantified with the KAPA Library Quantification kit. Every immunoSEQ 96-well plate was sequenced on a separate single-read 150-cycle Illumina NextSeq 550 flow cell. In the source study's methods: The immunoSEQ output contained only junctional sequences without quality scores, so filtering could not match that applied to full-length reads. Sequences were annotated with PyIR, a Python wrapper for IgBLAST v1.9, using IMGT germline references to assign V/J genes and CDR3. Reads with weak V/J assignments (E-value above 1e-6), missing CDR3, stop codons, out-of-frame junctions, or ambiguous translated residues were removed. V3J clonotypes were defined as sequences sharing the same inferred V gene, J gene, and CDR3 amino acid sequence. Percentage overlap between repertoires was calculated by dividing the number of shared unique clonotypes by the size of the smaller repertoire. RTK rarefaction, the Chao1 estimator, and Recon v2.1 estimates of unobserved clonotypes were used to assess repertoire richness. Generation probabilities for all TCRbeta clonotypes obtained by the gDNA method from a handful of donors were computed using OLGA. Not all clones reach the TCRdb copy of this immuneACCESS table, which keeps in-frame sequences only. Checked studies attribute under half of the gap to unresolved V genes and leave the rest unexplained. That table is the source of V, J and clone size, and D and trimming were worked out from the DNA. The table for this sample lists roughly 1.4 million clones; roughly 98.5% of them were counted only once. The top ten constitute 0.36% of the sample.

General conclusions and limits of the study: Sampling was restricted to blood, and TCR repertoires in tissue are likely to differ from TCR repertoires in blood. Rarefaction of sorted-subset datasets indicated incomplete sequencing despite the large sequencing depth. The small number of donors limited the genetic and exposure-history diversity represented. Clonotypes shared by all four sorted-subset donors showed higher generation probabilities than non-shared clonotypes. Pairwise subsampling led to the expectation that sequencing depth would affect the degree of clonotype sharing among donors. Naive subsets generally had larger estimated clonotype richness than memory subsets. When a handful of donors were compared, the shared fraction of clonotypes was about 5.4% for naive CD4, 3.5% to 4% for naive CD8, roughly 2.3% for memory CD4, and roughly 0.4% for memory CD8.

The receptor's source is a man younger than 40 in good health. Sample: naive CD4+ T cells sorted from blood. In light of the paper, this sample's cell subset or site label describes: CD45RA+ positively selected. The chain links TRBV5-1 with TRBJ1-5; the D gene is perhaps TRBD1, from 6 matching bases. Here is the DNA: TGCGCCAGCAGCCGCGATGGGGGCGATCAGCCCCAGCATTTT. This gives the protein CASSRDGGDQPQHF.